This is a list of T cell receptor beta chains from one sample in a study of Ad26.COV2.S vaccination and SARS-CoV-2 variants. Produced via immunoSEQ multiplex PCR; TCRdb's table is partial and in-frame only. The table lists around 380,000 clones, more than 85% of them singletons. The sequencing here drew on peripheral blood, taken in a trial of Ad26.COV2.S vaccine versus placebo. These receptor sequences come from a person between 18 and 59 years old who received the Ad26.COV2.S COVID-19 vaccine or a placebo. CDR3s include the opening cysteine and the closing phenylalanine or tryptophan. The order of the fields is CDR3 DNA, CDR3 protein, J gene, CDR3 length, V gene, D gene, clone size. The D gene is left open where the match is weak. Size values are once, few and many counts, or a class for expanded clones, and some rows have none.

DNA: TGTGCCAGCAGTGACTCTCGAGCGGGGCACACAGATACGCAGTATTTT; CDR3: CASSDSRAGHTDTQYF; J: TRBJ2-3; length: 16; V: TRBV6-4; D: TRBD2; size: once
DNA: TGTGCCAGCAGCTTGCCCGCTAGCGGGGAAGAGACCCAGTACTTC; CDR3: CASSLPASGEETQYF; J: TRBJ2-5; length: 15; V: TRBV5-5; D: TRBD2; size: .
DNA: TGTGCCAGCAGTACCCGGACTAGTCTCCACGAGCAGTACTTC; CDR3: CASSTRTSLHEQYF; J: TRBJ2-7; length: 14; V: TRBV6-2/TRBV6-3; D: TRBD2; size: once
DNA: TGTGCCAGCAGCACTACGGGGGTCGGGGGCACTGAAGCTTTCTTT; CDR3: CASSTTGVGGTEAFF; J: TRBJ1-1; length: 15; V: TRBV7-9; D: .; size: .
DNA: TGTGCCAGCAGTTATCAAGGACAGGGTGGGAGAGAGACCCAGTACTTC; CDR3: CASSYQGQGGRETQYF; J: TRBJ2-5; length: 16; V: TRBV6-5; D: TRBD1; size: .
DNA: TGTGCCAGTAGTAGAGGACGGTCGAACACTGAAGCTTTCTTT; CDR3: CASSRGRSNTEAFF; J: TRBJ1-1; length: 14; V: TRBV19; D: .; size: .
DNA: TGCGCCAGCAGCTTGGGTCAGCTTTATGGCTACACCTTC; CDR3: CASSLGQLYGYTF; J: TRBJ1-2; length: 13; V: TRBV5-1; D: .; size: .
DNA: TGCGCCAGCAGCTTAAAGGGTGATAGCAATCAGCCCCAGCATTTT; CDR3: CASSLKGDSNQPQHF; J: TRBJ1-5; length: 15; V: TRBV5-1; D: .; size: .
DNA: TGTGCCAGTAGTAGGGGACTAGCGGGGGGGGATGAGCAGTTCTTC; CDR3: CASSRGLAGGDEQFF; J: TRBJ2-1; length: 15; V: TRBV19; D: TRBD2; size: .
DNA: TGTGCCAGCAGCGCGGCCCTCACTGAAGCTTTCTTT; CDR3: CASSAALTEAFF; J: TRBJ1-1; length: 12; V: TRBV5-8; D: .; size: .
DNA: TGTGCCAGCAGCCTGACAGGGTTCGAGTACGAGCAGTACTTC; CDR3: CASSLTGFEYEQYF; J: TRBJ2-7; length: 14; V: TRBV6-6; D: TRBD1; size: .
DNA: TGTGCCAGTAGTATAGATTCGCGGGGGGCTTCGGACGAGCAGTACTTC; CDR3: CASSIDSRGASDEQYF; J: TRBJ2-7; length: 16; V: TRBV19; D: TRBD2; size: .
DNA: TGTGCCAGCAGCTTGGGGGGCACTGAGAATGAGCAGTTCTTC; CDR3: CASSLGGTENEQFF; J: TRBJ2-1; length: 14; V: TRBV5-8; D: .; size: .
DNA: TGTGCCAGCAGGCGCTTCTGGTTGGGGAGGTCTGGAAACACCATATATTTT; CDR3: CASRRFWLGRSGNTIYF; J: TRBJ1-3; length: 17; V: TRBV2; D: .; size: once
DNA: TGTGCCAGCAGCTTACAGGGTTACATTGAAGCTTTCTTT; CDR3: CASSLQGYIEAFF; J: TRBJ1-1; length: 13; V: TRBV7-2; D: .; size: .
DNA: TGCAGTGCCCAGGAGAACACTGAAGCTTTCTTT; CDR3: CSAQENTEAFF; J: TRBJ1-1; length: 11; V: TRBV20-1; D: .; size: .
DNA: TGCGCCAGCAGCTTATCAGCGGGGGAGGAGACCCAGTACTTC; CDR3: CASSLSAGEETQYF; J: TRBJ2-5; length: 14; V: TRBV5-1; D: TRBD2; size: .
DNA: TGTGCCAGCAGTGGGGCCCGAGAGCGGGGCTACACCTTC; CDR3: CASSGARERGYTF; J: TRBJ1-2; length: 13; V: TRBV2; D: .; size: .
DNA: TGTGCCAGCAGCTTATCGACGGGAGGGCAAAGCTCCTACGAGCAGTACTTC; CDR3: CASSLSTGGQSSYEQYF; J: TRBJ2-7; length: 17; V: TRBV7-9; D: TRBD2; size: few
DNA: TGTGCCAGCAGGAGGACAGGGCATAACACTGAAGCTTTCTTT; CDR3: CASRRTGHNTEAFF; J: TRBJ1-1; length: 14; V: TRBV2; D: TRBD1; size: .
DNA: TGCGCCAGCAGCTCGGACAGGGGACTTCTGGATGAGCAGTTCTTC; CDR3: CASSSDRGLLDEQFF; J: TRBJ2-1; length: 15; V: TRBV5-1; D: TRBD1; size: once